The TCR beta chain under discussion was sequenced for a study of TIL therapy for anti-PD-1-resistant metastatic lung cancer. The CDR3 totals 17 residues. In germline, CDR1 is SGDLS, CDR2 YYNGEE. J lost 4 bases, V lost 0 bases, and 11 bases had no gene match. This was the immunoSEQ v3 assay. TCRdb keeps only in-frame clones here, not all; method: immunoSEQ multiplex PCR. The data show 55,000 to 65,000 clones, around 69% seen once. Indicated time point: pre-treatment sample, taken before nivolumab and TIL therapy. V is TRBV9 and J is TRBJ2-7; 9 bases map to TRBD2. This TCR derives from a person between 25 and 79 years old with non-small cell lung cancer. The sample here was blood, taken at baseline. CDR3 in DNA: TGTGCCAGCAGCGTAGGGTCCCTGGCTAGCGGGACTTACGAGCAGTACTTC. Encoded protein: CASSVGSLASGTYEQYF.